The clone carrying this T cell receptor (beta chain) appeared a single time. The patients with Susac syndrome satisfied recently defined diagnostic criteria for either definite or probable disease. The authors reverse transcribed roughly 0.5 to 1 ug RNA with random hexamers. TCRdb redid the calling of the immunoSEQ multiplex PCR reads with MiXCR, one entry per CDR3 protein. The data show some 97,000 distinct CDR3 sequences, approximately 95% seen once. This entry is derived from a study of CD8 T cells in Susac syndrome. V lost 2 bases and J lost 4; bases outside the gene matches: 7. The CDR3 has 15 amino acids. The germline CDR1 and CDR2 sequences are MGHRA and YSYEKL.

The chain combines TRBV4-1 with TRBJ1-2, with TRBD1 matching 7 bases. The receptor comes from a human donor with Susac syndrome. Sequenced input: CD8+ T cells from PBMCs. The CDR3 bases are TGCGCCAGCAGCCAAACAGGGGTTGAAGGCTATGGCTACACCTTC. Its protein product is CASSQTGVEGYGYTF.